The 13 T cell receptor beta chains below all came from one sample that was sequenced in a study of radiotherapy plus CTLA-4 blockade in lung cancer. Produced via immunoSEQ multiplex PCR; TCRdb's table is partial and in-frame only. The repertoire consists of tens of thousands of clones, with about four fifths occurring once and the leading ten covering roughly 26%. Specimen: peripheral blood, collected from a patient treated with radiotherapy plus ipilimumab. All receptors derive from a human donor with non-small cell lung cancer that progressed on radiotherapy plus ipilimumab.

As to this clone: A read error may produce the germline difference seen at one junction end. The chain uses TRBV27 and TRBJ1-1, with D perhaps matching TRBD1 (6 bases). Germline CDR1 and CDR2: MNHEY and SMNVEV (reference sequence). CDR3 length: 13 amino acids. The CDR3 loop reads CASSTNRDTEAFF. The DNA of the CDR3 is TGTGCCAGCAGTACCAACCGGGACACCGAAGCTTTCTTT.

The chain couples TRBV4-2 to TRBJ1-3, with D unclear. Germline values: CDR1 LGHNA, CDR2 YNFKEQ. Trimming left V 4 bases short and J 7 bases short, with 11 bases between. The CDR3 is 13 residues long. The CDR3 DNA reads TGTGCCAGCAGCCCGGCCCCGAGTAACACCATATATTTT. Protein sequence: CASSPAPSNTIYF.

J is TRBJ2-5 and V is TRBV6-6; D is unclear. The CDR3 extends over 12 amino acids. The V gene's germline CDR1 is MNHNY and CDR2 SVGAGI (reference sequence). V lost 4 bases to trimming and J lost 4 bases, with 7 bases between them. CDR3 sequence: CASSFPRETQYF. The CDR3 DNA reads as TGTGCCAGCAGTTTTCCTAGAGAGACCCAGTACTTC.

The rearrangement links TRBV2 to TRBJ2-2; D is uncertain. Trimming took off 0 bases at V and 5 bases at J, with 10 bases between the two ends. The CDR3 totals 15 residues. The germline V gene has CDR1 SNHLY and CDR2 FYNNEI. The CDR3 DNA reads TGTGCCAGCAGTGAAGCTACTATCCTTACCGGGGAGCTGTTTTTT. Translated: CASSEATILTGELFF.

This clone was recorded only once. The chain carries TRBV9 and TRBJ2-1; 8 bases are shared with TRBD1. CDR1 is SGDLS and CDR2 is YYNGEE in the germline V gene. The CDR3 length is 15 residues. V was pared by 4 bases and J by 5 bases, with 8 bases of the junction left unmatched. The CDR3 bases are TGTGCCAGCAGCCCCGGACAGGGTGTCCACAATGAGCAGTTCTTC. Amino acid sequence: CASSPGQGVHNEQFF.

The chain's CDR3 is CASSSALWTHYGYTF. The DNA of the CDR3 is TGTGCCAGCAGCTCAGCACTTTGGACGCACTATGGCTACACCTTC. This sequence joins TRBV5-6 and TRBJ1-2; D call uncertain. The germline V gene has CDR1 SGHDT and CDR2 YYEEEE. The CDR3 is 15 amino acids. Trimming pared 3 bases from V and 3 bases from J, leaving 15 bases between.

The V call is TRBV19, the J call TRBJ2-3; D is unresolved. The CDR3 runs to 15 residues. The germline gives CDR1 LNHDA, CDR2 SQIVND (reference sequence). Trimming pared 3 bases from V and 2 bases from J, leaving 12 bases between. The CDR3 DNA follows: TGTGCCAGTAGTATCGCCGGCAGACACACAGATACGCAGTATTTT. It translates to CASSIAGRHTDTQYF.

The V gene is TRBV5-1, the J gene TRBJ1-3; D is perhaps TRBD1 (5 bases). Per the germline V gene, CDR1 is SGHRS and CDR2 is YFSETQ. V was pared by 1 base and J by 5 bases, with 13 bases between. The CDR3 extends over 15 amino acids. The CDR3 DNA is TGCGCCAGCAGCTTGTCCGGGACGGGAAGAAACACCATATATTTT. This codes for CASSLSGTGRNTIYF.

The V gene is TRBV7-7, the J gene TRBJ2-3; 7 bases align to TRBD2. The CDR3 length is 14 residues. Germline V CDR1 and CDR2: SSHAT, FNYEAQ (reference sequence). CDR3 amino acids: CASGPTLGTDTQYF. The CDR3 nucleotides read TGTGCTAGCGGGCCCACTCTAGGCACAGATACGCAGTATTTT.

DNA of the CDR3: TGTGCCAGCAGCTTAGTGAACAGAGCCTACGAGCAGTACTTC. It codes for CASSLVNRAYEQYF. V usage is TRBV13 and J usage is TRBJ2-7, with unresolved D. V shed 1 base and J shed 2 bases, with 9 bases lying between them. CDR1 is PRHDT and CDR2 is FYEKMQ in the germline V gene (reference sequence). CDR3 length equals 14 residues.

This rearrangement joins TRBV2 to TRBJ2-7; 13 bases fit TRBD2. There are 17 residues in the CDR3. V shed 6 bases, J shed 2 bases, and the junction held 10 bases outside the gene matches. Looked up from germline, CDR1 is SNHLY and CDR2 is FYNNEI. CDR3 sequence (DNA): TGTGCCAGCAGATACGGACTAGCGGGAGCCCTAACCTACGAGCAGTACTTC. Translating it yields CASRYGLAGALTYEQYF.

This rearrangement joins TRBV18 to TRBJ2-3; D not resolved. Trimming left V 3 bases short and J 5 bases short, with 9 bases between. The germline V gene has CDR1 KGHSH and CDR2 LQKENI. The CDR3 is 13 amino acids. The CDR3 spells CASSPIPLDTQYF. In DNA, the CDR3 is TGTGCCAGCTCACCCATTCCCTTAGATACGCAGTATTTT.

This clone has more than one count but fewer than ten. The missing conserved phenylalanine or tryptophan at the end of this CDR3 makes a read error likely. The DNA is left out, because the CDR3 cannot be placed on it with certainty; the CDR3 is given as TCRdb lists it. The chain combines TRBV5-1 with TRBJ2-3; the D call in the table, TRBD2, was not verified against the DNA. The CDR3 length is 15 residues, termini included. Germline V CDR1 and CDR2: SGHRS, YFSETQ. The CDR3 reads CASSLLRESGDTQSS.